These 23 T cell receptor beta chains originate from one sample sequenced in a study of beta chain features in type 1 diabetes. Reverse transcription of all isolated RNA meant that expressed TCRB transcripts were sequenced. Only in-frame clones appear in the TCRdb table, and some are missing; sequencing was by immunoSEQ multiplex PCR. The data show about half a million clones, with 11% seen just once and over 0.04% held by the top ten. Sequencing was performed on naive CD4+ T cells from blood. The receptors derive from a woman aged 18-29 years in good health.

The J gene is TRBJ2-4, the V gene TRBV27; D unresolved. This CDR3 is built from 14 residues. The V end was cut by 5 bases, the J end by 0 bases, with 8 bases between. Germline CDR1 is MNHEY and CDR2 is SMNVEV (reference sequence). In DNA form, the CDR3 reads TGTGCCAGCAGTCCCCATATAGCCAAAAACATTCAGTACTTC. Translating gives CASSPHIAKNIQYF.

V and J are TRBV20-1 and TRBJ1-2, with D unresolved. CDR3 length: 10 residues. With 4 bases removed from V and 3 bases from J, the gap between germline ends came to 3 bases. Germline V gene lookup returns CDR1 DFQATT and CDR2 SNEGSKA (reference sequence). The CDR3 nucleotides read TGCAGTGCTAAGGACTATGGCTACACCTTC. It specifies CSAKDYGYTF.

The chain recombines TRBV4-2 with TRBJ2-1; a possible D gene is TRBD1 (5 bases). Germline CDR1 and CDR2: LGHNA and YNFKEQ. Between the trimmed V and J ends, which lost 0 bases and 1 base, there was a span of 13 bases. CDR3 length equals 17 residues. CDR3 in DNA: TGTGCCAGCAGCCAAGATCTGGCAGGGCCGTCCTACAATGAGCAGTTCTTC. Its translation: CASSQDLAGPSYNEQFF.

This clone was picked up a small number of times. The identical CDR3 is also encoded by other nucleotide sequences in the sample. The chain links TRBV20-1 to TRBJ2-3, with unresolved D. Trimming cost V 5 bases and J 3 bases, with 6 bases left between them. Germline assignment: CDR1 DFQATT and CDR2 SNEGSKA (reference sequence). The CDR3 is 11 amino acids. The CDR3 loop reads CSASITDTQYF. The CDR3 nucleotides are TGCAGTGCTTCAATAACAGATACGCAGTATTTT.

V and J are TRBV25-1 and TRBJ1-2; D remains ambiguous. The length of the CDR3 is 12 residues. Between the trimmed V and J ends, which lost 6 bases and 7 bases, there was a span of 12 bases. Germline CDR1 reads MGHDK; CDR2 reads SYGVNS. CDR3 DNA sequence: TGTGCCAGCAGCGAGGCCTCATCTGGCTACACCTTC. This sequence encodes CASSEASSGYTF.

This clone showed up just a few times. This sequence joins TRBV7-3 and TRBJ2-1; possibly TRBD2 for D (6 bases). CDR1 is SGHTA, CDR2 FQGTGA, per germline. The CDR3 is 12 residues long. V gave up 6 bases and J gave up 6 bases, with 9 bases separating them. Written as DNA, the CDR3 is TGTGCCAGCAGTTGGGGAGGCAATGAGCAGTTCTTC. Its protein is CASSWGGNEQFF.

This clone has only a few counts. The rearrangement uses TRBV14 and TRBJ1-6, with TRBD1 as a possible D gene (5 bases). Trimming removed 3 bases at V and 7 bases at J, with 10 bases between. The germline gives CDR1 SGHDN, CDR2 FVKESK. CDR3 length: 14 residues. CDR3 sequence: CASSQMGGNSPLHF. The DNA for the CDR3 is TGTGCCAGCAGCCAGATGGGGGGGAATTCACCCCTCCACTTT.

This clone has more than one count but fewer than ten. V gene TRBV11-2 combines with J gene TRBJ2-1; 8 bases map to TRBD2. Germline V gene lookup returns CDR1 SGHAT and CDR2 FQNNGV. V shed 6 bases, J shed 6 bases, and the junction held 10 bases outside the gene matches. The CDR3 runs 15 residues. The CDR3 DNA is TGTGCCAGCAGACATCAGCGGGAGCGGCTCAATGAGCAGTTCTTC. Its translation: CASRHQRERLNEQFF.

This clone occurred a few times. The CDR3 protein is CASSHQDRGRWGANVLTF. CDR3 bases: TGCGCCAGCAGCCACCAAGACAGGGGGCGTTGGGGGGCCAACGTCCTGACTTTC. The chain couples TRBV4-1 to TRBJ2-6; 10 nucleotides line up with TRBD1. The V gene end was trimmed by 3 bases and the J gene end by 4 bases; junction bases not matched to a gene: 9. The CDR3 has 18 amino acids. Germline V gives CDR1 MGHRA, CDR2 YSYEKL.

This clone turned up a few times. The junction and the germline gene differ at one end; a read error may be behind it. The chain uses TRBV7-2 and TRBJ2-2; TRBD2 is a possible D gene (6 bases). The CDR3 totals 16 residues. CDR1 and CDR2 from the germline V gene are SGHTA and FQGNSA. The CDR3: CASSRIAAGNIGELFF. The CDR3 nucleotides are TGTGCCAGCAGCCGTATAGCGGCAGGGAACATCGGGGAGCTGTTTTTT.

This clone was seen a handful of times. The rearrangement uses TRBV6-6 and TRBJ2-3, with a possible D match to TRBD2 (6 bases). The CDR3 extends over 15 amino acids. V dropped 6 bases and J dropped 0 bases, with 13 bases sitting between them. Germline V lookup: CDR1 MNHNY, CDR2 SVGAGI (reference sequence). CDR3 region: CASRSSGLSTDTQYF. In nucleotides, the CDR3 is TGTGCCAGCAGGTCCTCGGGACTTAGCACAGATACGCAGTATTTT.

Ten or more counts support this clone. The V call is TRBV9, the J call TRBJ1-2, with D tentatively TRBD1 (6 bases). The CDR3 contains 14 residues. V was pared by 3 bases and J by 8 bases, with 17 bases between. Germline values: CDR1 SGDLS, CDR2 YYNGEE. CDR3 bases: TGTGCCAGCAGCGCCGACAGGTCGCCTCTCGGCTACACCTTC. Encoded protein: CASSADRSPLGYTF. Drawing the rest from reference TRBV9 and TRBJ1-2, the complete variable domain is DSGVTQTPKHLITATGQRVTLRCSPRSGDLSVYWYQQSLDQGLQFLIQYYNGEERAKGNILERFSAQQFPDLHSELNLSSLELGDSALYFCASSADRSPLGYTFGSGTRLTVV.

The chain links TRBV28 to TRBJ2-5; a weak D match, TRBD1 (6 bases). Trimming took 7 bases from V and 2 from J, leaving 11 bases between them. CDR1 and CDR2 (germline): MDHEN, SYDVKM. The CDR3 totals 13 residues. Here the CDR3 reads CASNGQIQETQYF. The CDR3 coding sequence is TGTGCCAGCAACGGACAGATACAAGAGACCCAGTACTTC.

The V call is TRBV4-1, the J call TRBJ2-1, with TRBD1 matching 9 bases. CDR1 is MGHRA, CDR2 YSYEKL, per germline. V trimming: 0 bases; J trimming: 12 bases; junction bases outside the gene matches: 12. The length of the CDR3 is 16 residues. The CDR3 sequence is CASSQEGTGTSRPQFF. DNA of the CDR3: TGCGCCAGCAGCCAAGAAGGGACAGGGACCTCTCGTCCGCAGTTCTTC.

This clone was counted only a few times. The CDR3, as DNA: TGTGCCAGCAGGTTGGGACTTTCGGGTGAGCAGTTCTTC. Its protein product is CASRLGLSGEQFF. The chain employs TRBV6-5 and TRBJ2-1, with D perhaps matching TRBD2 (6 bases). The CDR3 spans 13 residues. Germline CDR1 is MNHEY and CDR2 is SVGAGI. Trimming shortened V by 6 bases and J by 9 bases, and 15 bases separated the two germline ends.

The rearrangement uses TRBV4-1 and TRBJ2-2; D remains unclear. V shed 1 base and J shed 2 bases, with 11 bases lying between them. CDR3 length equals 16 residues. Germline values: CDR1 MGHRA, CDR2 YSYEKL. The DNA of the CDR3 is TGCGCCAGCAGCCAAGTTGGTTTAGCTAACACCGGGGAGCTGTTTTTT. As protein: CASSQVGLANTGELFF.

This clone was found a few times. The J gene is TRBJ1-1, the V gene TRBV5-6; 9 bases are shared with TRBD1. This CDR3 is built from 12 residues. Germline CDR1 is SGHDT and CDR2 is YYEEEE. The V segment lost 5 bases and the J segment 10 bases; nucleotides outside the gene matches: 6. The CDR3 reads CASRQQTGGAFF. DNA for the CDR3: TGTGCCAGCAGACAACAGACAGGGGGAGCTTTCTTT. Full variable domain (remainder filled in from reference TRBV5-6 and TRBJ1-1): DAGVTQSPTHLIKTRGQQVTLRCSPKSGHDTVSWYQQALGQGPQFIFQYYEEEERQRGNFPDRFSGHQFPNYSSELNVNALLLGDSALYLCASRQQTGGAFFGQGTRLTVV.

This clone was found a few times. The J gene is TRBJ2-1, the V gene TRBV9; the match to TRBD1 covers 8 bases. Germline CDR1 and CDR2: SGDLS and YYNGEE. J gave up 2 bases and V 3 bases, and 4 bases lay outside the gene matches. This CDR3 region has 15 residues. The CDR3 DNA follows: TGTGCCAGCAGCGCCCGGGACAGGACCTACAATGAGCAGTTCTTC. This codes for CASSARDRTYNEQFF.

Ten or more counts support this clone. The chain recombines TRBV5-1 with TRBJ2-1; the match to TRBD2 covers 11 bases. The CDR3 is made up of 14 amino acids. V was clipped by 1 base and J by 8 bases; unmatched bases: 2. Germline V gives CDR1 SGHRS, CDR2 YFSETQ. The CDR3 DNA follows: TGCGCCAGCAGCTTGACTAGCGGGGGCGATGAGCAGTTCTTC. It codes for CASSLTSGGDEQFF. Full variable domain (remainder filled in from reference TRBV5-1 and TRBJ2-1): KAGVTQTPRYLIKTRGQQVTLSCSPISGHRSVSWYQQTPGQGLQFLFEYFSETQRNKGNFPGRFSGRQFSNSRSEMNVSTLELGDSALYLCASSLTSGGDEQFFGPGTRLTVL.

The chain employs TRBV10-3 and TRBJ2-4, with D tentatively TRBD1 (6 bases). This CDR3 has 15 amino acids. In germline, CDR1 is ENHRY, CDR2 SYGVKD. V was cut by 2 bases and J by 0 bases, with 8 bases left in between. The CDR3 DNA reads as TGTGCCATCAGTGAGAGGGACAAAGCCAAAAACATTCAGTACTTC. This sequence encodes CAISERDKAKNIQYF.

This clone appeared a few times. J is TRBJ2-5 and V is TRBV29-1; either TRBD1 or TRBD2 may fit D (5 bases each). The ends were cut back, 7 bases at V and 4 bases at J, with 25 bases in the middle. This CDR3 contains 16 residues. Germline loops: CDR1 SQVTM, CDR2 ANQGSEA. CDR3 sequence reads: CSAMRGVGRRVETQYF. For the CDR3, the DNA is TGCAGCGCCATGAGGGGTGTGGGGCGGCGTGTAGAGACCCAGTACTTC.

The rearrangement joins TRBV10-3 to TRBJ2-7; D possibly corresponds to TRBD1 (5 bases). V shed 9 bases and J shed 0 bases, with 15 bases lying between them. The CDR3 sequence is 14 residues long. The germline CDR1 and CDR2 sequences are ENHRY and SYGVKD. As DNA, the CDR3 is TGTGCCATAGGTACAGGAGCTAGCTCCTACGAGCAGTACGTC. It encodes CAIGTGASSYEQYV.

This clone turned up a few times. J is TRBJ2-1 and V is TRBV9; D may match TRBD1 or TRBD2 (5 bases each). V was cut by 0 bases and J by 7 bases, with 20 bases left in between. CDR3 length: 17 residues. CDR1 and CDR2 (germline): SGDLS, YYNGEE. CDR3 in amino acids: CASSVVPRGPGANEQFF. The CDR3 DNA sequence: TGTGCCAGCAGCGTAGTCCCCCGAGGCCCCGGGGCGAATGAGCAGTTCTTC.